This T cell receptor beta chain was identified during a study of early T cells in non-severe SARS-CoV-2 infection. Study background: Sequenced material consisted of bulk RNA (from unsorted whole blood), and chains were unpaired. Study-wide points: CD4 and private specificities were missed by VDJdb matching, which favored anti-spike CD8 responses.

The CDR3 consists of 15 residues. V was trimmed by 0 bases and J by 7 bases, leaving 10 bases between them. Germline CDR1 is KGHSH and CDR2 is LQKENI. Separate cDNA molecules each had unique molecular identifiers attached to them. Each CDR3 protein gets one entry after TCRdb re-called the 5' RACE reads with MiXCR. The table has more than 65,000 distinct CDR3 sequences, roughly 4.5% seen once. This clonotype occurred a few times. Its antigen is currently unknown. This chain connects TRBV18 to TRBJ1-6; no clear D. The source was whole blood, collected at baseline. This sequence was found in an adult who was a healthcare worker with PCR-confirmed SARS-CoV-2 infection or an uninfected control (not recorded which). The donor label of this sample is uncertain. The CDR3 nucleotides are TGTGCCAGCTCACCACCGGAGGGTTTCAATTCACCCCTCCACTTT. Translated, it gives CASSPPEGFNSPLHF.